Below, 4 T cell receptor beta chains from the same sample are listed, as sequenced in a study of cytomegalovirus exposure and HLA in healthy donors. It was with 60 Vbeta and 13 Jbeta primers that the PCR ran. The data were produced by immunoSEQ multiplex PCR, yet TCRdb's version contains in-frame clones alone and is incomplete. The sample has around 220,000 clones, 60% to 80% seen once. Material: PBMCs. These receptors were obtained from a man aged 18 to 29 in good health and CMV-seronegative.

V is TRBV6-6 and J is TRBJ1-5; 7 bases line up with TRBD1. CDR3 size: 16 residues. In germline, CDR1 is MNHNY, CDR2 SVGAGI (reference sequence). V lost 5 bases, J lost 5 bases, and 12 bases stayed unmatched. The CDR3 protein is CASSALTGVGDQPQHF. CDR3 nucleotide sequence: TGTGCCAGCAGTGCTCTTACAGGGGTTGGAGATCAGCCCCAGCATTTT.

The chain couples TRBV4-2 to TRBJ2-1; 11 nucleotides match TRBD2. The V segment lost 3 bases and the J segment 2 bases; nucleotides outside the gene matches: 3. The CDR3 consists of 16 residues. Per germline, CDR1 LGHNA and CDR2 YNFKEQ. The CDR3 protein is CASSHRLAGTYNEQFF. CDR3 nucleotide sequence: TGTGCCAGCAGCCATAGACTAGCGGGAACCTACAATGAGCAGTTCTTC.

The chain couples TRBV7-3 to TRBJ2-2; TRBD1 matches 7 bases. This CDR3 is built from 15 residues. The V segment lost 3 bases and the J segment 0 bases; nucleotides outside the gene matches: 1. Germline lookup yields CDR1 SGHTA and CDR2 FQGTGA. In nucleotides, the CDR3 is TGTGCCAGCAGCTTGACAGGGCCGAACACCGGGGAGCTGTTTTTT. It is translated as CASSLTGPNTGELFF.

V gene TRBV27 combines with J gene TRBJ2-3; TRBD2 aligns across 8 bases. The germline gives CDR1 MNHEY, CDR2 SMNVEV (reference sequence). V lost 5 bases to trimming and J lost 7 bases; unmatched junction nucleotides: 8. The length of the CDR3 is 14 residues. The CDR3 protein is CASSPLSGRNTQYF. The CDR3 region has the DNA TGTGCCAGCAGTCCCCTAAGCGGGAGAAATACGCAGTATTTT.